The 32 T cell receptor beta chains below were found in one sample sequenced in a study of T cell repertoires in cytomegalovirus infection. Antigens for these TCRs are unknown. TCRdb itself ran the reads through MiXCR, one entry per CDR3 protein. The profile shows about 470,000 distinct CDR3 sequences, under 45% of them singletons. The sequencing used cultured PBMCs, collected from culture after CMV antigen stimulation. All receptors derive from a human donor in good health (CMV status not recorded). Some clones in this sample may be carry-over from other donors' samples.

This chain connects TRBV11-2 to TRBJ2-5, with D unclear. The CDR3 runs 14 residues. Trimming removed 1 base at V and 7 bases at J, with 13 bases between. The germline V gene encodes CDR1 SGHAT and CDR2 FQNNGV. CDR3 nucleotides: TGTGCCAGCAGCTTAGTCCCCGCTTCGGGGACCCAGTACTTC. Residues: CASSLVPASGTQYF.

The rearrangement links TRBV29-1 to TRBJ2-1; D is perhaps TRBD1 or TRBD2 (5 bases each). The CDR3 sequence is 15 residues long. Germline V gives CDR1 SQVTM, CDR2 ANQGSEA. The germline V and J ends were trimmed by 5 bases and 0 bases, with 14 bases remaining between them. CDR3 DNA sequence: TGCAGCGTTCCGGGGACGCAGAGCTCCTACAATGAGCAGTTCTTC. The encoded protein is CSVPGTQSSYNEQFF.

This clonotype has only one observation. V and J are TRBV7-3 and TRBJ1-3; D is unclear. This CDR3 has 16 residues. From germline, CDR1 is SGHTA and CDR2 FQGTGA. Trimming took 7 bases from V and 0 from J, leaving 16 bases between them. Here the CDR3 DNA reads TGTGCCAGCACCCCCATTCTTCCCTACTCTGGAAACACCATATATTTT. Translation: CASTPILPYSGNTIYF.

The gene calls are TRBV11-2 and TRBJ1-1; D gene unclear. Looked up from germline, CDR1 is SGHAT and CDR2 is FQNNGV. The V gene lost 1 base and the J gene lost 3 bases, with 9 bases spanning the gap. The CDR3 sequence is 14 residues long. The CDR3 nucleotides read TGTGCCAGCAGCTTAGGGTCCCGCGACACTGAAGCTTTCTTT. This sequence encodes CASSLGSRDTEAFF.

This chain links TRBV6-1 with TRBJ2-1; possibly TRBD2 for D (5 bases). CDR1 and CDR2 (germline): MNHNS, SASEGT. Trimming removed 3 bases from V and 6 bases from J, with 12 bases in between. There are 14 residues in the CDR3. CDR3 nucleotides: TGTGCCAGCAGTGACGAGACTACCCGCAATGAGCAGTTCTTC. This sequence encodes CASSDETTRNEQFF.

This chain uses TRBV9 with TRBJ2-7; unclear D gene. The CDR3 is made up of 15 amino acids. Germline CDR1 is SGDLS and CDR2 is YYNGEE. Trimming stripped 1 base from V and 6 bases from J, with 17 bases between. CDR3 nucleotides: TGTGCCAGCAGCGTAATGGGCAGATGGGCCTCCGAGCAGTACTTC. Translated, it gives CASSVMGRWASEQYF.

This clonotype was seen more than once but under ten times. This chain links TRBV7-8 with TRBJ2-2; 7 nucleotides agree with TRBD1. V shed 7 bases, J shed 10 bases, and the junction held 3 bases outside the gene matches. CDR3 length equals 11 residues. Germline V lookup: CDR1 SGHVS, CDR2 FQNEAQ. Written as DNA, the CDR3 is TGTGCCAGCACGACAGGGATGGAGCTGTTTTTT. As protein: CASTTGMELFF.

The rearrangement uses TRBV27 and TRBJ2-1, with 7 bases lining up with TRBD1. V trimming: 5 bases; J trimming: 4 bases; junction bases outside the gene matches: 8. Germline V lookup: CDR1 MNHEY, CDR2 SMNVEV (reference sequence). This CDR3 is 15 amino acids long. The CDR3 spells CASSTRGNGYNEQFF. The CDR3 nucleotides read TGTGCCAGCAGTACCAGGGGGAACGGGTACAATGAGCAGTTCTTC.

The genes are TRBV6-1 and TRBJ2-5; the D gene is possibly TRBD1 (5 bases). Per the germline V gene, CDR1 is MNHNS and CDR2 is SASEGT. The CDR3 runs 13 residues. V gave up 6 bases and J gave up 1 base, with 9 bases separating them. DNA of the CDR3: TGTGCCAGCAGGCCTAGGGGCCAAGAGACCCAGTACTTC. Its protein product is CASRPRGQETQYF.

The CDR3 DNA reads TGTGCCAGCAGCCTCCAACAGGAGCAGTACTTC. Protein product: CASSLQQEQYF. The V gene is TRBV12-3 or TRBV12-4, the J gene TRBJ2-7; unclear D gene. The V end was cut by 6 bases, the J end by 7 bases, with 10 bases between. CDR3 size: 11 residues.

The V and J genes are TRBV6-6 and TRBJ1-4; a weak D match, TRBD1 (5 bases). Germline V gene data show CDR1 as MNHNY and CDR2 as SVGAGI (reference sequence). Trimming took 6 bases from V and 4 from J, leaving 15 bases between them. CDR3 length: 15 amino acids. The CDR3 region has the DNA TGTGCCAGCAGGGACCTAGACAGTTTTAATGAAAAACTGTTTTTT. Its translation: CASRDLDSFNEKLFF.

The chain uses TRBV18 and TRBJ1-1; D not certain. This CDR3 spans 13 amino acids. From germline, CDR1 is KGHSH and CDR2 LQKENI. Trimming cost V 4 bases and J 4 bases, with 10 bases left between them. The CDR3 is CASSRNGRTEAFF. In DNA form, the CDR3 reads TGTGCCAGCTCACGGAATGGGCGCACTGAAGCTTTCTTT.

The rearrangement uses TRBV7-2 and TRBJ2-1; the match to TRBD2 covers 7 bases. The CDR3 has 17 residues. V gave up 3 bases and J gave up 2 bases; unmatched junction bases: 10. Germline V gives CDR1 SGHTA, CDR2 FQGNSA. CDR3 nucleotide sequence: TGTGCCAGCAGCTTTTTGTGGGGGGGAATAACCTACAATGAGCAGTTCTTC. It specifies CASSFLWGGITYNEQFF.

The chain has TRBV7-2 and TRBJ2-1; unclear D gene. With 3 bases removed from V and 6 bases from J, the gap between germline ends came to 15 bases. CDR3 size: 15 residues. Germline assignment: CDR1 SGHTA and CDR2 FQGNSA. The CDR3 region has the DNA TGTGCCAGCAGCTTTATTTCGACTCCCGGCAATGAGCAGTTCTTC. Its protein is CASSFISTPGNEQFF.

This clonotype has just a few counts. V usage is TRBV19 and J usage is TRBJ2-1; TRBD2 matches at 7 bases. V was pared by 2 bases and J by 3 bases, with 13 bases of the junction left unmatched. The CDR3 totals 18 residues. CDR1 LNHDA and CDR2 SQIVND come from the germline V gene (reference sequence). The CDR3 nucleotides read TGTGCCAGTAGTATATGGCCCCCGGAACTAGCGAACTACAATGAGCAGTTCTTC. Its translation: CASSIWPPELANYNEQFF.

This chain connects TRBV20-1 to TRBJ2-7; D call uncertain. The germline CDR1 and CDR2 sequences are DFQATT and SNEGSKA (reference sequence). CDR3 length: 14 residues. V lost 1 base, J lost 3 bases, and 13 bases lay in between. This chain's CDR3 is CSARGARIYYEQYF. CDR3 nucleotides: TGCAGTGCTAGAGGGGCTAGAATTTACTACGAGCAGTACTTC.

CDR3 DNA: TGTGCCAGCAGCATGACTAGCGGTATAGAGACCCAGTACTTC. Protein: CASSMTSGIETQYF. The genes are TRBV7-8 and TRBJ2-5; 9 bases align to TRBD2. CDR3 length: 14 amino acids. CDR1 and CDR2 (germline): SGHVS, FQNEAQ. Germline trimming cut 5 bases from V and 4 bases from J; bases unmatched to any gene: 5. Using reference TRBV7-8 and TRBJ2-5 for the parts outside the CDR3, the full variable domain is GAGVSQSPRYKVAKRGQDVALRCDPISGHVSLFWYQQALGQGPEFLTYFQNEAQLDKSGLPSDRFFAERPEGSVSTLKIQRTQQEDSAVYLCASSMTSGIETQYFGPGTRLLVL.

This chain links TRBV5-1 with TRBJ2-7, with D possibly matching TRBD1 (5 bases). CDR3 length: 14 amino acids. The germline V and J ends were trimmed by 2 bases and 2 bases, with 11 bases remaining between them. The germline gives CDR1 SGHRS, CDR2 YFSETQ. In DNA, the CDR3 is TGCGCCAGCAGCTTTTTTCAGGGAACCTACGAGCAGTACTTC. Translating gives CASSFFQGTYEQYF.

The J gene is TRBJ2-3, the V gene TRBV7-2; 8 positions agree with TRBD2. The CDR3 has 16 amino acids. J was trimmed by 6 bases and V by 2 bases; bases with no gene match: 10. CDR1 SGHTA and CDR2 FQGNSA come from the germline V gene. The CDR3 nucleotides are TGTGCCAGCAGCTTATGGCTCGGGGGGGCTTCGGATACGCAGTATTTT. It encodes CASSLWLGGASDTQYF.

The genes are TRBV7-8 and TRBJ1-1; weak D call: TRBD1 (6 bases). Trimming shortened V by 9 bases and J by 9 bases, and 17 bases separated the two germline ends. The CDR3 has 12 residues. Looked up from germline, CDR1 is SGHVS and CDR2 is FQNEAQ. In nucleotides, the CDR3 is TGTGCCAGTGCTACAGGGCTAGAACAAGCTTTCTTT. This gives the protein CASATGLEQAFF.

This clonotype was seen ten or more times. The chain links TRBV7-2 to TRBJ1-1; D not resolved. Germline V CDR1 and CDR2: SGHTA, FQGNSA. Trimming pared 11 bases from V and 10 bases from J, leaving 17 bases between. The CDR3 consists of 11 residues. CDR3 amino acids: CASTSGIRAFF. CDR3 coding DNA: TGTGCCTCCACTTCGGGGATCCGAGCTTTCTTT.

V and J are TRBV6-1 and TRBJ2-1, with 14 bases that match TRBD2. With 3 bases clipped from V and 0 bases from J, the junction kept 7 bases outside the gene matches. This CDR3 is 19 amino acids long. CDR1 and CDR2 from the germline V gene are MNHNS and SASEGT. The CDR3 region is CASSDGLAGGISSYNEQFF. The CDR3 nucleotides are TGTGCCAGCAGTGACGGACTAGCGGGAGGCATTAGCTCCTACAATGAGCAGTTCTTC.

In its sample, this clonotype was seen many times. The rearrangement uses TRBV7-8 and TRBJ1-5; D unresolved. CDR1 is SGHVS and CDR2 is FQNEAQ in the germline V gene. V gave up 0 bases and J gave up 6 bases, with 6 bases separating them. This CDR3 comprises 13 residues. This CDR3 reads CASSLAGSQPQHF. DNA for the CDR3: TGTGCCAGCAGCTTAGCTGGGTCTCAGCCCCAGCATTTT.

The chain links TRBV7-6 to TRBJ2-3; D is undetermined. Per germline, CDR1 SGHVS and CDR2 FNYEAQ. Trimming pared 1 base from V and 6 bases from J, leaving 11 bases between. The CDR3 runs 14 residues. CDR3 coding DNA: TGTGCCAGCAGCTTAGTAGTAGAATCGGATACGCAGTATTTT. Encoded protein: CASSLVVESDTQYF.

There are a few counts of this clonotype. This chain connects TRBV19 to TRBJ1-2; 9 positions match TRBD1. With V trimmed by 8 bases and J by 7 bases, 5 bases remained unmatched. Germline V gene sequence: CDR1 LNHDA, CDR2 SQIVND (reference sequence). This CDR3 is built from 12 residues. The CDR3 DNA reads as TGTGCCAGTGCACAGGGGGCGCTTGGCTACACCTTC. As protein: CASAQGALGYTF.

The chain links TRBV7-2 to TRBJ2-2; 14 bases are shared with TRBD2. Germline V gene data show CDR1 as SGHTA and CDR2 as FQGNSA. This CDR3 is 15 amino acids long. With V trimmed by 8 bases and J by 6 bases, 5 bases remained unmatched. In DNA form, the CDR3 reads TGTGCCAGCCGCTCGGGACTAGCGGGAGCCGGGGAGCTGTTTTTT. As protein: CASRSGLAGAGELFF.

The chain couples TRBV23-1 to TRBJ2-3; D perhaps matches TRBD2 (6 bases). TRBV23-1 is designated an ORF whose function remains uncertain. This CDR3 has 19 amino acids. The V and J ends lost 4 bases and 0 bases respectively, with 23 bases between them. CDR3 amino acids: CASSRPLARNHSSTDTQYF. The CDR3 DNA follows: TGCGCCAGCAGTCGACCTCTAGCGAGAAACCACTCTAGCACAGATACGCAGTATTTT.

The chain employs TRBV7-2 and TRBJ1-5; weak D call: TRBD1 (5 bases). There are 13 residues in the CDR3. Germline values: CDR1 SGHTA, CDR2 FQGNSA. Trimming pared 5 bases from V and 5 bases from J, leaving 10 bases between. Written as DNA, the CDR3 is TGTGCCAGCAGCGTTGACAGAGATCAGCCCCAGCATTTT. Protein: CASSVDRDQPQHF.

In DNA, the CDR3 is TGTGCCAGCAGCTTGGATCCAGCCTACTATGGCTACACCTTC. It specifies CASSLDPAYYGYTF. V is TRBV5-6 and J is TRBJ1-2; D remains unclear. The CDR3 runs to 14 residues. Looked up from germline, CDR1 is SGHDT and CDR2 is YYEEEE. Trimming cost V 0 bases and J 3 bases, with 9 bases left between them.

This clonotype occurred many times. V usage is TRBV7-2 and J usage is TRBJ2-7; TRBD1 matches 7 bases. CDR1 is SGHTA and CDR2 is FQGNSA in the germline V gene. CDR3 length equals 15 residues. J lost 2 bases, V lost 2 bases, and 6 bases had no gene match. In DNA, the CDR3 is TGTGCCAGCAGCTTAAGGGGGCTAACGGCCTACGAGCAGTACTTC. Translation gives CASSLRGLTAYEQYF.

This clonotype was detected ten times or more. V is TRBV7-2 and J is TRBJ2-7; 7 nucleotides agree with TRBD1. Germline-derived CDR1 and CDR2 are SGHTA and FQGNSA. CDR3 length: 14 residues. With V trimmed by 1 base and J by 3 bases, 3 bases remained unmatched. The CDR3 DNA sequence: TGTGCCAGCAGCTTAGGGGACAGATACTACGAGCAGTACTTC. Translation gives CASSLGDRYYEQYF.

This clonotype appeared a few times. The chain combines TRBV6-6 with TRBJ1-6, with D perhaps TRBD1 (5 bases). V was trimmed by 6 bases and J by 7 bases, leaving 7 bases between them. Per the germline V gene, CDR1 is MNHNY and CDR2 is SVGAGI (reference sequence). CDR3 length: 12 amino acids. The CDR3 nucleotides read TGTGCCAGCAGCCGGGGGAATTCACCCCTCCACTTT. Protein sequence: CASSRGNSPLHF.